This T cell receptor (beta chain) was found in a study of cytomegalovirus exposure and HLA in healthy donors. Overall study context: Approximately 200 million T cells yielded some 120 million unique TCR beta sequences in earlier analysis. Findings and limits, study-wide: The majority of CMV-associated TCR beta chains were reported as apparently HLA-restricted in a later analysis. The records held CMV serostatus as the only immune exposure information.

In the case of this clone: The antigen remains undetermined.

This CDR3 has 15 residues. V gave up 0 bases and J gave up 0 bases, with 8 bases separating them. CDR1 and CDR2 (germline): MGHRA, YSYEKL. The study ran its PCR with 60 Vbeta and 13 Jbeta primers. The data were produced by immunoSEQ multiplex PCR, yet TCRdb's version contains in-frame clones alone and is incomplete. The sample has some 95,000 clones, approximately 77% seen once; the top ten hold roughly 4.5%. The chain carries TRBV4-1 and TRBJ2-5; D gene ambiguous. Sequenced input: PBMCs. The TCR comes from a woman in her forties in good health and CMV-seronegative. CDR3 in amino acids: CASSQDAQYQETQYF. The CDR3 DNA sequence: TGCGCCAGCAGCCAAGATGCCCAGTACCAAGAGACCCAGTACTTC.